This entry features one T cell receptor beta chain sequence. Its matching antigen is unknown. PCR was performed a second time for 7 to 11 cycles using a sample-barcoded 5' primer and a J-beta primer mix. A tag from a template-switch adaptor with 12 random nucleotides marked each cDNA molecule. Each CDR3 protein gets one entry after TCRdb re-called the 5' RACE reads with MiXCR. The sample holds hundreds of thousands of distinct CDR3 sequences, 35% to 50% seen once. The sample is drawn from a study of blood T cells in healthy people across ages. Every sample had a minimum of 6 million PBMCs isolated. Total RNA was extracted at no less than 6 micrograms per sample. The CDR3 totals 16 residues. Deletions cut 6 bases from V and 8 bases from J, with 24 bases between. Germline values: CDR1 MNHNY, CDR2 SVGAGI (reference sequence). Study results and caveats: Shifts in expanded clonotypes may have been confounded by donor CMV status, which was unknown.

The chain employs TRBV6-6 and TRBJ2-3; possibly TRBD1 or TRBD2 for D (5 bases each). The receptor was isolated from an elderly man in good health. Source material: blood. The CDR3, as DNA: TGTGCCAGCAGCCCTAGGGACGCCGGTGGAGTCGGTACGCAGTATTTT. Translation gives CASSPRDAGGVGTQYF.